This is a list of T cell receptor beta chains from one sample in a study of identical twins. From the 5' RACE reads, TCRdb called clonotypes with MiXCR, one entry per CDR3 protein. In the table there are hundreds of thousands of distinct CDR3 sequences, around a sixth of which are singletons. The same sample was also used in a study of T cells expressing NK-cell markers.

The sample was PBMCs. The receptors come from a woman between 18 and 30 years old in good health. Each CDR3 is given with its conserved first and last residue. D genes are given only for firm matches. Not every row has a clone size; where given, it reads once, few, many or a size class.

TRBV10-3	.	TRBJ2-3	15	TRBD2	CAISDLGLAPDTQYF	TGTGCCATCAGTGATTTGGGACTAGCACCAGATACGCAGTATTTT
TRBV6-6	.	TRBJ2-1	13	.	CASRYAGNNEQFF	TGTGCCAGCAGGTACGCAGGGAACAATGAGCAGTTCTTC
TRBV12-3/TRBV12-4	.	TRBJ2-5	15	TRBD1	CASSSSKTGGETQYF	TGTGCCAGCAGTTCTAGTAAAACAGGGGGAGAGACCCAGTACTTC
TRBV12-3/TRBV12-4	.	TRBJ2-7	17	.	CASTKETGPQITYEQYF	TGTGCCAGCACCAAAGAAACAGGGCCCCAGATAACCTACGAGCAGTACTTC
TRBV6-2/TRBV6-3	.	TRBJ2-7	12	.	CASSYISNEQYF	TGTGCCAGCAGTTACATTTCGAACGAGCAGTACTTC
TRBV3-1	few	TRBJ2-2	15	.	CASSQGLGDTGELFF	TGTGCCAGCAGCCAAGGACTCGGAGACACCGGGGAGCTGTTTTTT
TRBV29-1	.	TRBJ2-2	12	TRBD2	CSVLGGDGELFF	TGCAGCGTTCTGGGGGGGGACGGGGAGCTGTTTTTT
TRBV15	.	TRBJ2-1	12	.	CATSKSGTPRFF	TGTGCCACCAGCAAATCCGGGACACCGCGGTTCTTC
TRBV5-1	.	TRBJ2-5	14	TRBD2	CASSLEGLGETQYF	TGCGCCAGCAGCTTGGAAGGACTAGGAGAGACCCAGTACTTC
TRBV20-1	.	TRBJ1-5	13	.	CSALRQVDQPQHF	TGCAGTGCCCTTCGACAGGTCGATCAGCCCCAGCATTTT
TRBV5-1	many	TRBJ1-4	13	.	CASSPPSNEKLFF	TGCGCCAGCAGCCCTCCGAGTAATGAAAAACTGTTTTTT
TRBV9	few	TRBJ1-1	16	TRBD1	CASSGRGQGLDTEAFF	TGTGCCAGCAGCGGCAGGGGGCAAGGTTTGGACACTGAAGCTTTCTTT
TRBV20-1	.	TRBJ2-7	14	TRBD2	CSAPAGLAGGEQYF	TGCAGTGCTCCCGCGGGACTAGCGGGAGGCGAGCAGTACTTC
TRBV18	few	TRBJ2-1	15	.	CASSRPGLSYNEQFF	TGTGCCAGCTCCCGGCCGGGCCTATCCTACAATGAGCAGTTCTTC
TRBV20-1	.	TRBJ2-1	15	TRBD1	CSAPGMAGGLNEQFF	TGCAGTGCCCCAGGGATGGCAGGGGGCTTGAATGAGCAGTTCTTC
TRBV2	.	TRBJ2-5	13	.	CASSSRYGETQYF	TGTGCCAGCAGTTCCAGATATGGAGAGACCCAGTACTTC